One TCR beta chain is described in this entry. The antigen this receptor binds is unknown. No base quality information exists; no much larger clone differs at one position. The record originates from a study of control samples from healthy donors and cancer patients (dated by TCRdb to 2018 to 2020). The receptor library was made with the immunoSEQ multiplex PCR assay. The table comes from immuneACCESS by way of TCRdb, which keeps in-frame sequences with V and J called. Part of the clones is missing from these tables; in studies checked, under half for an unresolved V gene and the rest for unknown reasons. The sample profile shows about 140,000 clones; around nine tenths of them were found once. Clones ranked in the top ten supply roughly 10% of the sample. According to the germline V gene (reference sequence), CDR1 reads MNHEY and CDR2 reads SMNVEV. The CDR3, from cysteine to phenylalanine, totals 16 residues. Of the read, only the CDR3 DNA is kept; its 48 bases are in frame from base 1. V trim: 3 bases; J trim: 2 bases; unmatched bases: 4.

Recombination joined TRBV27 with TRBJ2-6, and TRBD1 aligns with 7 junction nucleotides. Sequenced: blood. This TCR derives from a woman aged 25 to 45 in good health. The CDR3 corresponds to CASSFRQGAGANVLTF. The nucleotides read TGTGCCAGCAGTTTTAGGCAGGGGGCTGGGGCCAACGTCCTGACTTTC.